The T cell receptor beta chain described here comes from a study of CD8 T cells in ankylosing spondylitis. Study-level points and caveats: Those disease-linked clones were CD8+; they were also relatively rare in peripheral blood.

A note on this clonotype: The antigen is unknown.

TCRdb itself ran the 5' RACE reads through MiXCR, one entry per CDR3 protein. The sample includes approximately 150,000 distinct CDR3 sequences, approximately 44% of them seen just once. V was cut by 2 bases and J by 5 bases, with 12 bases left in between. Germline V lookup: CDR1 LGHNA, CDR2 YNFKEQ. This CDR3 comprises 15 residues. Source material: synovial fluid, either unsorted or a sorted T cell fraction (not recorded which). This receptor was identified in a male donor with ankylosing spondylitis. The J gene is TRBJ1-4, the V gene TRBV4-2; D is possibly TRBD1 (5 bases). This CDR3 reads CASSQPRRGNEKLFF. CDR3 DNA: TGTGCCAGCAGCCAACCCCGACGGGGGAATGAAAAACTGTTTTTT.